A single sample is the source of the 25 T cell receptor beta chains below, sequenced in a study of CD8 T cell repertoires and HIV-1 epitope variants. What these receptors recognize is not known. Sequencing used immunoSEQ multiplex PCR; TCRdb keeps in-frame clones, though not all of them. The sample lists 1,000 to 1,200 clones; 55% to 75% were seen once. The sample taken for sequencing was cultured CD8+ T cells derived from PBMCs. Receptor source: a male donor with HIV.

The rearrangement links TRBV28 to TRBJ2-5; TRBD1 agrees at 7 bases. The trim removed 6 bases at V and 1 base at J, leaving 8 bases unmatched. Germline values: CDR1 MDHEN, CDR2 SYDVKM. The CDR3 extends over 15 amino acids. The CDR3 sequence is CASRPTGKRQETQYF. The CDR3 DNA reads as TGTGCCAGCAGACCGACAGGGAAGCGCCAAGAGACCCAGTACTTC.

The chain carries TRBV27 and TRBJ2-3, with 9 nucleotides matching TRBD2. Germline CDR1 MNHEY, CDR2 SMNVEV (reference sequence). The length of the CDR3 is 17 residues. V lost 4 bases, J lost 2 bases, and 10 bases stayed unmatched. CDR3 nucleotide sequence: TGTGCCAGCAGTTCTACATCGACTAGCGGAGACACAGATACGCAGTATTTT. This codes for CASSSTSTSGDTDTQYF.

The rearrangement links TRBV27 to TRBJ2-7, with TRBD2 matching over 10 bases. There are 16 residues in the CDR3. Germline CDR1 MNHEY, CDR2 SMNVEV (reference sequence). V lost 4 bases, J lost 3 bases, and 9 bases stayed unmatched. CDR3 residues: CASSSIRTSGIYEQYF. The CDR3 DNA reads as TGTGCCAGCAGTTCAATCCGGACTAGCGGCATCTACGAGCAGTACTTC.

The CDR3 DNA sequence: TGTGCCAGCGGGCAGGGGGCGCATAATGAGCAGTTCTTC. Amino acids: CASGQGAHNEQFF. The rearrangement uses TRBV2 and TRBJ2-1; 8 positions match TRBD1. This CDR3 contains 13 residues. V shed 8 bases and J 7 bases; nucleotides not matched to a gene: 7. Germline V gene data show CDR1 as SNHLY and CDR2 as FYNNEI.

The V gene is TRBV5-8, the J gene TRBJ2-7; TRBD1 matches at 7 bases. J was trimmed by 0 bases and V by 0 bases; bases with no gene match: 3. The germline gives CDR1 SGHTS, CDR2 YDEGEE. CDR3 length: 15 amino acids. The CDR3 spells CASSLGDSDSYEQYF. As DNA, the CDR3 is TGTGCCAGCAGCTTGGGGGACAGTGACTCCTACGAGCAGTACTTC.

Only a few counts were recorded for this clone. This chain uses TRBV6-1 with TRBJ2-7, with 9 bases matching TRBD1. CDR3 length: 14 residues. CDR1 and CDR2 from the germline V gene are MNHNS and SASEGT. Trimming removed 6 bases from V and 0 bases from J; junction bases left unmatched: 3. The CDR3 nucleotides are TGTGCCAGCAGACAGGGGGCTTCCTCCTACGAGCAGTACTTC. Translating it yields CASRQGASSYEQYF.

This clone was seen only a few times. This chain connects TRBV5-6 to TRBJ1-6; D call uncertain. CDR1 SGHDT and CDR2 YYEEEE come from the germline V gene. Trimming removed 0 bases from V and 9 bases from J, with 7 bases in between. This CDR3 comprises 13 residues. CDR3 loop: CASSLGAVSPLHF. The CDR3 region has the DNA TGTGCCAGCAGCTTGGGTGCGGTTTCACCCCTCCACTTT.

V gene TRBV28 combines with J gene TRBJ1-4; 7 bases fit TRBD1. Trimming cost V 8 bases and J 8 bases; bases outside gene matches: 20. CDR1 is MDHEN, CDR2 SYDVKM, per germline. The CDR3 length is 17 residues. The CDR3 coding sequence is TGTGCCAGCCGCCAATCAGGGGGATCGGATTTGGGGGAAAAACTGTTTTTT. Translation gives CASRQSGGSDLGEKLFF. The whole variable domain, remainder taken from reference TRBV28 and TRBJ1-4, is DVKVTQSSRYLVKRTGEKVFLECVQDMDHENMFWYRQDPGLGLRLIYFSYDVKMKEKGDIPEGYSVSREKKERFSLILESASTNQTSMYLCASRQSGGSDLGEKLFFGSGTQLSVL.

J is TRBJ1-1 and V is TRBV5-1; D possibly corresponds to TRBD1 (5 bases). Germline CDR1 SGHRS, CDR2 YFSETQ. Trimming stripped 4 bases from V and 5 bases from J, with 12 bases between. This CDR3 is built from 13 residues. CDR3 coding DNA: TGCGCCAGCAGCCCCTTGGAGGGGACTGAAGCTTTCTTT. This gives the protein CASSPLEGTEAFF.

The chain links TRBV4-1 to TRBJ2-5, with D perhaps assigned TRBD1 or TRBD2 (6 bases each). The CDR3 is made up of 15 amino acids. V lost 0 bases to trimming and J lost 5 bases, with 13 bases between them. Germline assignment: CDR1 MGHRA and CDR2 YSYEKL. The CDR3 DNA reads TGCGCCAGCAGCCAAGACGGGGGCGCGCCGGAGACCCAGTACTTC. Translated, it gives CASSQDGGAPETQYF.

This chain uses TRBV7-9 with TRBJ2-3; D is possibly TRBD2 (6 bases). The CDR3 runs to 17 residues. CDR1 and CDR2 (germline): SEHNR, FQNEAQ (reference sequence). Between the trimmed V and J ends, which lost 1 base and 0 bases, there was a span of 14 bases. Written as DNA, the CDR3 is TGTGCCAGCAGCTTAGACACGGCGGGACCTAGCACAGATACGCAGTATTTT. Its translation is CASSLDTAGPSTDTQYF. Using reference TRBV7-9 and TRBJ2-3 for the parts outside the CDR3, the full variable domain is DTGVSQNPRHKITKRGQNVTFRCDPISEHNRLYWYRQTLGQGPEFLTYFQNEAQLEKSRLLSDRFSAERPKGSFSTLEIQRTEQGDSAMYLCASSLDTAGPSTDTQYFGPGTRLTVL.

V and J are TRBV7-9 and TRBJ1-1; 9 bases align to TRBD1. The V and J ends lost 8 bases and 3 bases, in that order; junction bases with no gene match: 1. Germline-derived CDR1 and CDR2 are SEHNR and FQNEAQ (reference sequence). The CDR3 contains 12 residues. The CDR3 loop is CASRQGDTEAFF. CDR3 bases: TGTGCCAGCCGACAGGGGGACACTGAAGCTTTCTTT.

V and J are TRBV5-1 and TRBJ2-5; the D call may be TRBD1 or TRBD2 (5 bases each). V was trimmed by 5 bases and J by 5 bases, leaving 16 bases between them. The germline CDR1 and CDR2 sequences are SGHRS and YFSETQ. The CDR3 extends over 14 amino acids. This CDR3 reads CASRIEGIGETQYF. CDR3 in DNA: TGCGCCAGCAGAATAGAGGGGATAGGGGAGACCCAGTACTTC.

By share, this clone counts as large (0.1 to 1%). Mismatch with germline at one junction end may stem from a read error. This chain joins TRBV27 and TRBJ2-7; D possibly matches TRBD1 or TRBD2 (5 bases each). The CDR3 is 16 residues long. The V gene's germline CDR1 is MNHEY and CDR2 SMNVEV (reference sequence). CDR3 loop: CASSVSSGTVSYEQYF. The DNA for the CDR3 is TGTGCCAGCAGTGTATCCTCCGGGACGGTGTCCTACGAGCAGTACTTC.

This sequence joins TRBV28 and TRBJ1-5; D ambiguous. Trimming cost V 6 bases and J 4 bases, with 13 bases left between them. The CDR3 runs 14 residues. From germline, CDR1 is MDHEN and CDR2 SYDVKM. The CDR3 DNA follows: TGTGCCAGCAGAATAGAGGACGGGAATCAGCCCCAGCATTTT. Protein: CASRIEDGNQPQHF.

J is TRBJ2-5 and V is TRBV6-5; TRBD1 agrees at 12 bases. Germline values: CDR1 MNHEY, CDR2 SVGAGI. V trimming: 3 bases; J trimming: 5 bases; junction bases outside the gene matches: 7. The CDR3 is 16 residues long. The CDR3 bases are TGTGCCAGCAGTTATACGGGACAGGGGGCCGGGGAGACCCAGTACTTC. Encoded protein: CASSYTGQGAGETQYF.

V and J are TRBV14 and TRBJ2-3; D is uncertain. Per the germline V gene, CDR1 is SGHDN and CDR2 is FVKESK. V lost 1 base and J lost 0, with 11 bases in between. The CDR3 totals 16 residues. CDR3 sequence: CASSQGSSTSTDTQYF. In DNA form, the CDR3 reads TGTGCCAGCAGCCAAGGCAGTTCCACTAGCACAGATACGCAGTATTTT.

J is TRBJ1-2 and V is TRBV28; D perhaps matches TRBD1 (5 bases). Germline CDR1 reads MDHEN; CDR2 reads SYDVKM. Trimming shortened V by 5 bases and J by 1 base, and 17 bases separated the two germline ends. The CDR3 loop spans 16 amino acids. CDR3 residues: CASSLDPTDFNYGYTF. The CDR3 DNA follows: TGTGCCAGCAGTCTGGACCCGACAGATTTTAACTATGGCTACACCTTC.

In its sample, this clone was seen a few times. One junction end disagrees with the germline gene, perhaps due to a read error. The J gene is TRBJ1-2, the V gene TRBV9; TRBD1 is a possible D gene (6 bases). CDR3 length: 11 amino acids. CDR1 and CDR2 (germline): SGDLS, YYNGEE. The CDR3 region is CASSTQGPGSF. The CDR3 DNA follows: TGTGCCAGCAGCACCCAGGGGCCCGGCTCCTTC.

This chain uses TRBV6-1 with TRBJ1-1; D is undetermined. V lost 0 bases and J 6 bases, leaving 26 bases between the germline ends. Germline V gene data show CDR1 as MNHNS and CDR2 as SASEGT. This CDR3 spans 19 amino acids. The chain's CDR3 is CASSEAFFRDEHRNPEAFF. The CDR3 DNA reads as TGTGCCAGCAGTGAAGCCTTTTTCCGAGATGAACATAGGAATCCTGAAGCTTTCTTT.

The chain is built from TRBV25-1 and TRBJ2-5, with D possibly TRBD1 on 7 matching bases. Germline loops: CDR1 MGHDK, CDR2 SYGVNS. The V end lost 2 bases, the J end lost 5 bases, and 18 bases lay between the germline ends. The CDR3 loop spans 16 amino acids. CDR3: CASSELGQAGLETQYF. The CDR3 nucleotides are TGTGCCAGCAGTGAACTTGGACAGGCGGGACTGGAGACCCAGTACTTC.

This clone showed up just a few times. The V and J genes are TRBV4-3 and TRBJ2-2; 10 bases line up with TRBD1. The germline CDR1 and CDR2 sequences are LGHNA and YSLEER. The CDR3 length is 14 residues. V was pared by 8 bases and J by 5 bases, with 5 bases of the junction left unmatched. CDR3 bases: TGCGCCAGCTCCGGGACAGGGGTTACCGGGGAGCTGTTTTTT. Translating gives CASSGTGVTGELFF.

J is TRBJ2-7 and V is TRBV23-1; D is tentatively TRBD1 or TRBD2 (5 bases each). TRBV23-1 is an open reading frame, and its role is uncertain. V lost 6 bases, J lost 3 bases, and 18 bases lay in between. The CDR3 is 15 amino acids. In nucleotides, the CDR3 is TGCGCCAGCAGGAAGAGGGACGGGTTGATCTACGAGCAGTACTTC. Translating gives CASRKRDGLIYEQYF.

This chain links TRBV9 with TRBJ1-1; TRBD1 matches 8 bases. The CDR3 spans 15 residues. J gave up 5 bases and V 3 bases, and 9 bases lay outside the gene matches. Germline V lookup: CDR1 SGDLS, CDR2 YYNGEE. The CDR3 bases are TGTGCCAGCAGCGCGTCAGGGGGCTCGGGGACTGAAGCTTTCTTT. This codes for CASSASGGSGTEAFF. The variable domain in full, with the rest retrieved from reference TRBV9 and TRBJ1-1, is DSGVTQTPKHLITATGQRVTLRCSPRSGDLSVYWYQQSLDQGLQFLIQYYNGEERAKGNILERFSAQQFPDLHSELNLSSLELGDSALYFCASSASGGSGTEAFFGQGTRLTVV.

This clone has a handful of counts. V gene TRBV13 combines with J gene TRBJ1-2; 7 bases line up with TRBD1. Germline assignment: CDR1 PRHDT and CDR2 FYEKMQ (reference sequence). The V segment lost 4 bases and the J segment 8 bases; nucleotides outside the gene matches: 7. The CDR3 has 13 residues. The CDR3 nucleotides are TGTGCCAGCAGCTCCGACAGGGTGGAGGGCTACACCTTC. It encodes CASSSDRVEGYTF.